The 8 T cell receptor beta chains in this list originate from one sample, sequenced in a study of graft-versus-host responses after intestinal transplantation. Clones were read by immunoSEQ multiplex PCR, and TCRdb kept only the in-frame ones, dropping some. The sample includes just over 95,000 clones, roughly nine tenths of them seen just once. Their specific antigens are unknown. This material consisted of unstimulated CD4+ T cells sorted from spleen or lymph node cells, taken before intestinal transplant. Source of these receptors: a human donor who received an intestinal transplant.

The CDR3 protein is CASILDRPPQHF. CDR3 bases: TGTGCCAGCATTCTGGACAGGCCGCCCCAGCATTTT. This chain links TRBV6-1 with TRBJ1-5, with TRBD1 matching 7 bases. J was trimmed by 9 bases and V by 7 bases; bases with no gene match: 6. The CDR3 consists of 12 residues. CDR1 is MNHNS and CDR2 is SASEGT in the germline V gene.

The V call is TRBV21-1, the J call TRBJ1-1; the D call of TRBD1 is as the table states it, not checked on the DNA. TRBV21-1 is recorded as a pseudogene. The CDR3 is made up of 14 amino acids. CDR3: CASSRSCWATEAFF. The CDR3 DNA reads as TGTGCCAGCAGCCGCTCGTGCTGGGCCACTGAAGCTTTCTTT.

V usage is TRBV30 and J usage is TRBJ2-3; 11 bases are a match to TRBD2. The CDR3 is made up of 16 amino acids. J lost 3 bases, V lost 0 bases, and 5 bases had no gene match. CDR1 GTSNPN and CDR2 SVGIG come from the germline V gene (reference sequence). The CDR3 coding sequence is TGTGCCTGGAGTGTCTCTAGCGGGAGGCGAACAGATACGCAGTATTTT. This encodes CAWSVSSGRRTDTQYF.

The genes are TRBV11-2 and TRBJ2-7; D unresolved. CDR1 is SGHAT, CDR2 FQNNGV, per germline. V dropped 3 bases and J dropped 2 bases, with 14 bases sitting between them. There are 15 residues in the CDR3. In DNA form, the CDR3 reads TGTGCCAGCAGCTTGGTTACGGGTATAACCTACGAGCAGTACTTC. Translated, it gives CASSLVTGITYEQYF. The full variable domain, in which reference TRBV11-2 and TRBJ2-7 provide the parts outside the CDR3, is EAGVAQSPRYKIIEKRQSVAFWCNPISGHATLYWYQQILGQGPKLLIQFQNNGVVDDSQLPKDRFSAERLKGVDSTLKIQPAKLEDSAVYLCASSLVTGITYEQYFGPGTRLTVT.

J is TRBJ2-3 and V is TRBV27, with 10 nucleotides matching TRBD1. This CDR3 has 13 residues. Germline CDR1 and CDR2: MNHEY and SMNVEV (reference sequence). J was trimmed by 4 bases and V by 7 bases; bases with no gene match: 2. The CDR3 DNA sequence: TGTGCCAGCACCGGGACAGGGGCAGATACGCAGTATTTT. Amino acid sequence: CASTGTGADTQYF.

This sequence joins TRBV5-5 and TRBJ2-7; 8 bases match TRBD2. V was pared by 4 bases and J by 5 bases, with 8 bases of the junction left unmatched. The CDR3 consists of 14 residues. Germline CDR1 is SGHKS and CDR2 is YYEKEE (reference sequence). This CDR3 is CASSDHSGKDEQYF. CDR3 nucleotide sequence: TGTGCCAGCAGCGATCATAGCGGGAAGGACGAGCAGTACTTC.

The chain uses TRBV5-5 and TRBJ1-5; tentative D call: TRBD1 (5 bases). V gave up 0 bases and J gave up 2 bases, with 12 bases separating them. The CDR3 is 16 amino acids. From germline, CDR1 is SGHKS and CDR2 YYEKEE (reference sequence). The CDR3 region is CASSLGPREGNQPQHF. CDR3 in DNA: TGTGCCAGCAGCTTGGGGCCCAGGGAGGGCAATCAGCCCCAGCATTTT.

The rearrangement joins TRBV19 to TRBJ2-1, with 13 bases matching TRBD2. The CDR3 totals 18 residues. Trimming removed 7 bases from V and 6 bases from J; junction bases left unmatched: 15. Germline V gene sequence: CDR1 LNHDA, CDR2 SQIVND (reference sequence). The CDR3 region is CASTRSGTSGIWINEQFF. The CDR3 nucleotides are TGTGCCAGTACCAGATCCGGGACTAGCGGGATTTGGATCAATGAGCAGTTCTTC. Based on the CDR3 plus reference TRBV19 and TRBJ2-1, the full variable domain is DGGITQSPKYLFRKEGQNVTLSCEQNLNHDAMYWYRQDPGQGLRLIYYSQIVNDFQKGDIAEGYSVSREKKESFPLTVTSAQKNPTAFYLCASTRSGTSGIWINEQFFGPGTRLTVL.